This T cell receptor (beta chain) comes out of a study of blood T cell repertoires in COVID-19 (dated by TCRdb to about 2020). The study in broad terms: Samples from collaborators originated in the United States, Italy and Spain and spanned both the acute and convalescent phases of COVID-19. Where available, HLA class I and class II types were obtained from metadata supplied by the sample provider rather than from assay-based typing. The dataset comprised deeply sampled blood TCRbeta repertoires from subjects exposed to, actively infected with, or recovered from COVID-19. A freely available public database, intended as a resource for researchers studying the immune response to SARS-CoV-2, is where the repertoires were released. Samples were obtained from the ongoing ImmuneRACE study (first 160 participants) and from about 1,300 subjects provided by 6 global collaborators. A de-identified subject ID, COVID-19 status, age in years and sex were almost always included in the sample metadata. The prospective study material was composed of cDNA or gDNA derived from T cells, B-cell-depleted T cells, or PBMCs. What the authors observed across the whole study: How much clinical and demographic metadata was included differed by source and by participant, and the metadata was provided uncurated.

TCRbeta CDR3 regions were amplified from genomic DNA by means of the immunoSEQ Assay, a bias-controlled multiplex PCR. In the source study's methods: The number of nucleated cells in each sample was estimated from the amplification of reference gene primers within the assay. To quantify the absolute abundance of each unique TCRbeta CDR3 rearrangement, sequence reads were collapsed and filtered. For each sample, productive Simpson clonality was calculated by taking the square root of Simpson's diversity index across productive rearrangements. Not all clones reach the TCRdb copy of this immuneACCESS table, which keeps in-frame sequences only. Checked studies attribute under half of the gap to unresolved V genes and leave the rest unexplained. The DNA gave D and trimming, while V, J and clone size come from that table. For this sample there are 95,000 to 150,000 clones; around 86% appear just once. The ten biggest clones cover 3.5% to 5% of the sample.

This clone was seen just once. The antigen it recognizes is unknown. No clone much larger than this one lies a single base away; base qualities are absent. V is cut by 5 bases and J by 2 bases, and the space between the germline ends is 15 bases. The CDR3 spans 15 residues, from the cysteine through the phenylalanine. Only CDR3 DNA is held: 45 bases, read in frame from base 1. CDR1 and CDR2 are drawn from the germline V gene (reference sequence): SEHNR, FQNEAQ. The collaborating institutions used their own protocols to collect whole blood in K2EDTA tubes. For TCRbeta analysis, collaborators shipped samples in one of three forms: frozen whole blood, isolated PBMCs, or DNA extracted from either of those sample types.

The chain employs TRBV7-9 and TRBJ2-5, with the D segment identity uncertain. This TCR came from a man in his forties or fifties with acute or convalescent COVID-19. The sequencing input was peripheral blood. The CDR3 here reads CASSIGGQAQETQYF. Read as DNA, the sequence is TGTGCCAGCAGCATTGGTGGGCAAGCTCAAGAGACCCAGTACTTC.